Listed below are T cell receptor beta chains from one sample, sequenced in a study of cytomegalovirus exposure and HLA in healthy donors. Data came from immunoSEQ multiplex PCR; TCRdb stores just in-frame clones and leaves some out. Seen here are about 69,000 clones, around 72% observed once, and the top ten hold 14%. Material: PBMCs. The receptors stem from a male donor in good health and CMV-seropositive. CDR3s include the opening cysteine and the closing phenylalanine or tryptophan. A D gene is named only where the DNA matches it firmly. Clone size is given for some rows only: seen once, a few or many times, or a class if the clone is expanded.

TGTGCCAGCAGTTCTGCGGGACTAGCGGGAGTGGGCACAGATACGCAGTATTTT	CASSSAGLAGVGTDTQYF	TRBJ2-3	TRBV28	.	TRBD2
TGTGCCAGTAAGGACAGGGGGCGATCCGGGGAGCTGTTTTTT	CASKDRGRSGELFF	TRBJ2-2	TRBV19	.	TRBD1
TGCAGCGCGAACGGGCTAGCGGGAGTGGGGGAGACCCAGTACTTC	CSANGLAGVGETQYF	TRBJ2-5	TRBV29-1	.	TRBD2
TGTGCCAGCTCACCTTTTGGGAGAGGGAGGGAGTCTGAAGCTTTCTTT	CASSPFGRGRESEAFF	TRBJ1-1	TRBV18	.	.
TGTGCCAGCAGCTTAGGAACCGGCGGACAGCACTCCTACGAGCAGTACTTC	CASSLGTGGQHSYEQYF	TRBJ2-7	TRBV11-2	.	.
TGTGCCAGCAGCTTAACTCTACCCACAGATACGCAGTATTTT	CASSLTLPTDTQYF	TRBJ2-3	TRBV7-6	.	.
TGTGCCAGCAGCTTACGGGACAGGCCACACCTAAAGGAGCAGTTCTTC	CASSLRDRPHLKEQFF	TRBJ2-1	TRBV7-9	.	TRBD1
TGTGCCAGCAGCCCTTCCCCCTACAATGAGCAGTTCTTC	CASSPSPYNEQFF	TRBJ2-1	TRBV9	.	.
TGTGCCAGCGGAGAAAGCTACACCTTC	CASGESYTF	TRBJ1-2	TRBV19	few	.
TGTGCCAGCAGTGAATCTTCGGGTAGCAATCAGCCCCAGCATTTT	CASSESSGSNQPQHF	TRBJ1-5	TRBV25-1	.	.
TGTGCCAGTAGTATGGGAAGCGGGGGCTCCCCTAATGAGCAGTTCTTC	CASSMGSGGSPNEQFF	TRBJ2-1	TRBV19	.	TRBD2
TGTGCCAGCAGCCAAGAAGGGGCAGGGGCGTCCTACGAGCAGTACTTC	CASSQEGAGASYEQYF	TRBJ2-7	TRBV4-2	.	.
TGTGCCAGCAGCTTTTCTAGCGGGGGGACGAGCACAGATACGCAGTATTTT	CASSFSSGGTSTDTQYF	TRBJ2-3	TRBV5-4	.	TRBD2
TGTGCCAGCAGTTTAGACAAAAACTACGAGCAGTACTTC	CASSLDKNYEQYF	TRBJ2-7	TRBV27	.	.
TGTGCCAGCAGCTTAGAGGGGCGGGGACTAGCGGGGGTGCAGTACTTC	CASSLEGRGLAGVQYF	TRBJ2-7	TRBV7-2	.	TRBD2
TGCGCCAGCAGTCCTCTGGCGGGAGGGCCTCACGAGCAGTACTTC	CASSPLAGGPHEQYF	TRBJ2-7	TRBV10-1	.	TRBD2
TGTGCCAGCAGTTTCGGCAGACCAGGATCCCGCCAGCCCCAGCATTTT	CASSFGRPGSRQPQHF	TRBJ1-5	TRBV6-5	.	.
TGTGCCAGCAGGGCACCCGGGACAGCTAACTATGGCTACACCTTC	CASRAPGTANYGYTF	TRBJ1-2	TRBV6-6	.	TRBD1
TGTGCCAGCAGTGAAATCGACAGGGGGACTCAGCCCCAGCATTTT	CASSEIDRGTQPQHF	TRBJ1-5	TRBV2	.	TRBD1
TGTGCCTGGTTAGCGGGGGAAGAGACCCAGTACTTC	CAWLAGEETQYF	TRBJ2-5	TRBV30	.	TRBD2
TGTGCCAGCAGCGGCCGGACAGGGACCGGGGAGCTGTTTTTT	CASSGRTGTGELFF	TRBJ2-2	TRBV5-1	few	TRBD1
TGTGCCAGCAGCGTAGTCGCTGGCATTGAAGCTTTCTTT	CASSVVAGIEAFF	TRBJ1-1	TRBV9	few	.
TGTGCCAGCCGGCGGGGGCCGTCCTACGAGCAGTACTTC	CASRRGPSYEQYF	TRBJ2-7	TRBV27	.	.
TGTGCCAGCAGCGTAGGACAGGCGAACACTGAAGCTTTCTTT	CASSVGQANTEAFF	TRBJ1-1	TRBV9	.	.